The next 10 T cell receptor beta chains were all read from a single sample in a study of cytomegalovirus exposure and HLA in healthy donors. Use of 60 Vbeta and 13 Jbeta primers characterized the PCR. Sequencing used immunoSEQ multiplex PCR; TCRdb keeps in-frame clones, though not all of them. The sample has 100,000 to 150,000 clones, under 90% seen once; the top ten hold around 2.2%. The sample taken for sequencing was PBMCs. Receptors originate from a woman in her 40s in good health and CMV-seronegative.

The chain joins TRBV7-9 to TRBJ2-7; no clear D gene. Germline V CDR1 and CDR2: SEHNR, FQNEAQ (reference sequence). This CDR3 contains 15 residues. V shed 5 bases and J shed 2 bases, with 16 bases lying between them. For the CDR3, the DNA is TGTGCCAGCAGCCCGATGACTGATAGTACCTACGAGCAGTACTTC. As protein: CASSPMTDSTYEQYF.

The chain is built from TRBV2 and TRBJ2-3; unclear D gene. Deletions cut 7 bases from V and 0 bases from J, with 17 bases between. The CDR3 has 16 amino acids. Germline assignment: CDR1 SNHLY and CDR2 FYNNEI. In DNA, the CDR3 is TGTGCCAGCATCCCCTCGGTTGTCGGGAGCACAGATACGCAGTATTTT. Residues: CASIPSVVGSTDTQYF.

The chain joins TRBV18 to TRBJ1-2; D is undetermined. Germline assignment: CDR1 KGHSH and CDR2 LQKENI. The CDR3 runs to 13 residues. Trimming stripped 2 bases from V and 8 bases from J, with 12 bases between. In DNA form, the CDR3 reads TGTGCCAGCTCACCAACGGGTTCGAGAGGCTACACCTTC. Its translation is CASSPTGSRGYTF.

The chain combines TRBV19 with TRBJ2-3, with a possible D match to TRBD2 (6 bases). Trimming cost V 3 bases and J 1 base, with 11 bases left between them. Germline V CDR1 and CDR2: LNHDA, SQIVND (reference sequence). The length of the CDR3 is 15 residues. The CDR3: CASSIVSGGTDTQYF. CDR3 DNA sequence: TGTGCCAGTAGTATTGTTAGCGGCGGCACAGATACGCAGTATTTT.

The rearrangement joins TRBV5-4 to TRBJ2-7, with 9 bases aligning to TRBD1. The germline CDR1 and CDR2 sequences are SGHNT and YYREEE (reference sequence). V trimming: 4 bases; J trimming: 3 bases; junction bases outside the gene matches: 11. This CDR3 is 16 amino acids long. CDR3 sequence reads: CASSVVGQGWDYEQYF. CDR3 nucleotide sequence: TGTGCCAGCAGCGTGGTGGGACAGGGATGGGACTACGAGCAGTACTTC.

This chain joins TRBV4-1 and TRBJ2-7; 12 bases line up with TRBD2. This CDR3 has 16 amino acids. J gave up 2 bases and V 3 bases, and 5 bases lay outside the gene matches. CDR1 is MGHRA, CDR2 YSYEKL, per germline. CDR3 loop: CASSQSSGGAPYEQYF. The CDR3 coding sequence is TGCGCCAGCAGCCAGTCTAGCGGGGGGGCTCCCTACGAGCAGTACTTC.

The chain uses TRBV6-6 and TRBJ2-5; D uncertain. There are 13 residues in the CDR3. Trimming pared 7 bases from V and 2 bases from J, leaving 11 bases between. Germline V gives CDR1 MNHNY, CDR2 SVGAGI (reference sequence). The CDR3 here is CASKRDLQETQYF. The CDR3 DNA is TGTGCCAGCAAGCGAGACTTACAAGAGACCCAGTACTTC.

This clone has only one observation. The rearrangement links TRBV5-4 to TRBJ1-2; D remains unclear. With 1 base removed from V and 3 bases from J, the gap between germline ends came to 7 bases. This CDR3 is built from 13 residues. Germline-derived CDR1 and CDR2 are SGHNT and YYREEE (reference sequence). CDR3 DNA sequence: TGTGCCAGCAGCTTGAGGAGAGACTATGGCTACACCTTC. It yields the protein CASSLRRDYGYTF.

The V gene is TRBV7-2, the J gene TRBJ1-2, with 10 bases aligning to TRBD1. This CDR3 contains 15 residues. The V and J ends lost 3 bases and 8 bases, in that order; junction bases with no gene match: 9. Looked up from germline, CDR1 is SGHTA and CDR2 is FQGNSA. CDR3 in amino acids: CASSFARDRGSGYTF. CDR3 coding DNA: TGTGCCAGCAGCTTCGCCCGGGACAGGGGAAGCGGCTACACCTTC.

The chain recombines TRBV27 with TRBJ2-7, with D perhaps TRBD1 (6 bases). The V end was cut by 6 bases, the J end by 2 bases, with 11 bases between. Germline loops: CDR1 MNHEY, CDR2 SMNVEV (reference sequence). CDR3 length equals 13 residues. The CDR3 sequence is CASSRQVTYEQYF. The DNA of the CDR3 is TGTGCCAGCAGCCGACAGGTAACCTACGAGCAGTACTTC.